This T cell receptor beta chain was identified in a study of shared clonotypes between healthy human individuals. All the donors were Caucasian adults who lived in Nashville, Tennessee. Germline-derived CDR1 and CDR2 are SNHLY and FYNNEI. The CDR3 has 16 residues. With 3 bases removed from V and 8 bases from J, the gap between germline ends came to 22 bases. Assay execution took place at the deep level. Clones were sequenced by immunoSEQ multiplex PCR, and TCRdb holds only the in-frame ones, with some missing. The sample has fewer than 550,000 clones, nearly 80% seen once; the top ten hold about an eighth.

The receptor's source is a woman between 35 and 50 years old in good health. Some clones in this sample may be carry-over from other donors' samples. The rearrangement uses TRBV2 and TRBJ1-2, with D possibly TRBD1 on 5 matching bases. The sequenced sample consisted of PBMCs. The CDR3 spells CASSEGWSRAVRGYTF. In DNA, the CDR3 is TGTGCCAGCAGTGAGGGTTGGTCCAGGGCTGTGAGGGGCTACACCTTC. The full variable domain, in which reference TRBV2 and TRBJ1-2 provide the parts outside the CDR3, is EPEVTQTPSHQVTQMGQEVILRCVPISNHLYFYWYRQILGQKVEFLVSFYNNEISEKSEIFDDQFSVERPDGSNFTLKIRSTKLEDSAMYFCASSEGWSRAVRGYTFGSGTRLTVV.